What follows are 25 T cell receptor beta chains derived from one specimen sequenced in a study of post-analysis software for immune sequencing data. Study-wide points: Four or five TRBV segments, TRBV5-6, TRBV5-1 and TRBV20-1 among them, were found more frequent in patients than controls.

These receptors have no identified antigens. Unique molecular identifiers were present in the TCR beta cDNA libraries. TCRdb analysed the PCR reads with MiXCR anew, one entry per CDR3 protein. The sample has a few hundred thousand distinct CDR3 sequences; 30% to 45% are singletons. The specimen sequenced was blood. These receptors came from a girl aged 5-17 years with multiple sclerosis.

This clonotype was seen many times. The V and J genes are TRBV10-3 and TRBJ1-2; possible D gene TRBD1, 5 bases. Germline assignment: CDR1 ENHRY and CDR2 SYGVKD. This CDR3 region has 12 residues. The V and J ends lost 10 bases and 3 bases respectively, with 12 bases between them. CDR3 residues: CATPGTYYGYTF. The DNA of the CDR3 is TGTGCCACCCCCGGGACCTACTATGGCTACACCTTC.

A remark on this clonotype: A read error may account for a junction end that differs from germline. The CDR3 DNA reads TGTGCCAGCAGTTTATATCAACAAGAGGCCCAGTACTTC. The encoded protein is CASSLYQQEAQYF. The chain couples TRBV12-3 or TRBV12-4 to TRBJ2-5; no reliable D call. The CDR3 sequence is 13 residues long.

Points on this clonotype: A much larger clone lies one base from this, so it may be a read error. The V call is TRBV5-1, the J call TRBJ2-5; TRBD2 matches 7 bases. V was clipped by 3 bases and J by 11 bases; unmatched bases: 22. CDR1 is SGHRS, CDR2 YFSETQ, per germline. The CDR3 length is 17 residues. CDR3 residues: CASSSGGPGLLSNEQYF. The CDR3 nucleotides read TGCGCCAGCAGCTCGGGGGGTCCGGGACTCCTCTCCAATGAGCAGTACTTC.

In regard to this clonotype: One end of the junction does not line up with germline, which may come from a read error. The rearrangement links TRBV4-1 to TRBJ1-2; weak D call: TRBD1 (6 bases). The CDR3 totals 15 residues. Germline CDR1 MGHRA, CDR2 YSYEKL. The CDR3 DNA reads TGCGCCAGCAGCCAAGACTCCCTGGACAGCTATGGCTACGCCTTC. This gives the protein CASSQDSLDSYGYAF.

There are a few counts of this clonotype. The J gene is TRBJ2-7, the V gene TRBV7-3, with TRBD2 matching 12 bases. The J call could be wrong; TRBJ2-5 is a better fit for the DNA end. CDR1 and CDR2 (germline): SGHTA, FQGTGA. The CDR3 has 20 residues. The CDR3 DNA is TGTGCCAGCAGTTTTACCGGTTCGGGACTAGCGGGTTTCAGGCAGGAGACCCAGTACTTC. It translates to CASSFTGSGLAGFRQETQYF.

A note on this clonotype: Relative to the germline gene, one junction end is altered; a read error may explain this. V is TRBV10-3 and J is TRBJ2-7, with D tentatively TRBD2 (5 bases). The CDR3 length is 13 residues. Germline V gene lookup returns CDR1 ENHRY and CDR2 SYGVKD. Written as DNA, the CDR3 is TGTGCCACCAGTGACCAGACTATTTACGAGCAGTACTTC. This gives the protein CATSDQTIYEQYF.

Details on this clonotype: It may be a read error: a sequence one base away is much more abundant. This rearrangement joins TRBV28 to TRBJ2-4; D is possibly TRBD1 (5 bases). There are 12 residues in the CDR3. V shed 7 bases and J shed 8 bases, with 12 bases lying between them. CDR1 and CDR2 (germline): MDHEN, SYDVKM. DNA for the CDR3: TGTGCCAGCAATTCGGCAGGGTACATTCAGTACTTC. As protein: CASNSAGYIQYF.

The J gene is TRBJ2-5, the V gene TRBV27; no firm D call. The DNA end is more similar to TRBJ2-7, so the J call may be wrong. Germline CDR1 reads MNHEY; CDR2 reads SMNVEV (reference sequence). The CDR3 is 11 amino acids. The CDR3 loop reads CAPAYGSEQYF. CDR3 DNA sequence: TGTGCCCCCGCCTACGGCAGCGAGCAGTACTTC.

This clonotype has ten or more counts. The chain links TRBV29-1 to TRBJ2-3; maybe TRBD2 (5 bases). The V end was cut by 8 bases, the J end by 6 bases, with 12 bases between. Per germline, CDR1 SQVTM and CDR2 ANQGSEA. The CDR3 runs 11 residues. This CDR3 reads CSPKLEDTQYF. CDR3 sequence (DNA): TGCAGCCCCAAACTAGAGGATACGCAGTATTTT.

A few counts support this clonotype. The CDR3 DNA reads TGCGCCAGCAGCCCGTGGGACAGCGATAATGAAAAACTGTTTTTT. It translates to CASSPWDSDNEKLFF. V usage is TRBV5-1 and J usage is TRBJ1-4; TRBD1 matches at 7 bases. V was pared by 4 bases and J by 4 bases, with 7 bases of the junction left unmatched. Germline V CDR1 and CDR2: SGHRS, YFSETQ. The CDR3 runs to 15 residues.

About this clonotype: A much larger clonotype is one base distant, so this may be a read error. This is likely a read error, given that the CDR3 carries no conserved phenylalanine or tryptophan at its end. This sequence joins TRBV7-2 and TRBJ2-3; 8 bases line up with TRBD2. This CDR3 comprises 16 residues. Germline trimming cut 7 bases from V and 0 bases from J; bases unmatched to any gene: 9. Germline CDR1 reads SGHTA; CDR2 reads FQGNSA. The CDR3: CASTLTSGASTDTQYC. The DNA for the CDR3 is TGTGCCAGCACCCTAACTAGCGGAGCTAGCACAGATACGCAGTATTGT.

This clonotype was counted many times. CDR3 in amino acids: CSARENGQFNQPQHF. The CDR3 DNA reads as TGCAGTGCTAGAGAGAATGGACAGTTCAATCAGCCCCAGCATTTT. J is TRBJ1-5 and V is TRBV20-1, with a tentative D call TRBD1 (6 bases). The CDR3 has 15 amino acids. Deletions cut 0 bases from V and 3 bases from J, with 12 bases between. Looked up from germline, CDR1 is DFQATT and CDR2 is SNEGSKA (reference sequence).

Details on this clonotype: This may come from a read error, since a much larger clone is one base off. V is TRBV5-1 and J is TRBJ2-1; 11 bases line up with TRBD1. CDR1 is SGHRS, CDR2 YFSETQ, per germline. The CDR3 sequence is 15 residues long. The CDR3 sequence is CSSSSGTGGYNEQFF. Here the CDR3 DNA reads TGCTCCAGCAGCAGCGGGACAGGGGGATACAATGAGCAGTTCTTC.

This clonotype was counted a few times. The gene calls are TRBV28 and TRBJ1-5; TRBD1 is a possible D gene (5 bases). V was pared by 5 bases and J by 6 bases, with 14 bases between. This CDR3 has 14 residues. Germline CDR1 and CDR2: MDHEN and SYDVKM. In nucleotides, the CDR3 is TGTGCCAGCAGTCCCCCAGGGTCGGGTCAGCCCCAGCATTTT. It codes for CASSPPGSGQPQHF. The variable domain in full, with the rest retrieved from reference TRBV28 and TRBJ1-5, is DVKVTQSSRYLVKRTGEKVFLECVQDMDHENMFWYRQDPGLGLRLIYFSYDVKMKEKGDIPEGYSVSREKKERFSLILESASTNQTSMYLCASSPPGSGQPQHFGDGTRLSIL.

This clonotype was seen more than once but under ten times. The rearrangement links TRBV5-4 to TRBJ2-1, with 8 bases aligning to TRBD2. Germline-derived CDR1 and CDR2 are SGHNT and YYREEE (reference sequence). The trim removed 6 bases at V and 7 bases at J, leaving 18 bases unmatched. There are 17 residues in the CDR3. The CDR3 spells CASTNRGGRGVRNEQFF. In nucleotides, the CDR3 is TGTGCCAGCACTAACCGGGGGGGGCGGGGAGTTCGTAATGAGCAGTTCTTC.

This clonotype was seen ten or more times. The chain uses TRBV6-6 and TRBJ1-5, with D possibly matching TRBD1 (6 bases). V dropped 6 bases and J dropped 5 bases, with 11 bases sitting between them. The germline gives CDR1 MNHNY, CDR2 SVGAGI (reference sequence). CDR3 length: 13 amino acids. CDR3 sequence reads: CASRQGGDQPQHF. CDR3 DNA sequence: TGTGCCAGCAGACAGGGAGGGGATCAGCCCCAGCATTTT.

This clonotype has just a few counts. A single base separates this from a much larger clone, so it may be a read error. The gene calls are TRBV12-3 or TRBV12-4 and TRBJ2-5; TRBD2 might be the D (6 bases). The CDR3 totals 15 residues. Trimming stripped 5 bases from V and 1 base from J, with 14 bases between. The CDR3 region has the DNA TGTGCCAGCAGTCCTTGGGCGGGGACCCAAGAGACCCAGTACTTC. This gives the protein CASSPWAGTQETQYF.

This clonotype was counted once. V is TRBV12-3 or TRBV12-4 and J is TRBJ2-7; D gene uncertain. This CDR3 spans 12 amino acids. Trimming removed 3 bases from V and 3 bases from J, with 6 bases in between. CDR3 amino acids: CASSFWVYEQYF. The CDR3 nucleotides read TGTGCCAGCAGTTTTTGGGTCTACGAGCAGTACTTC.

This clonotype was seen many times. The chain combines TRBV5-1 with TRBJ2-1, with 13 bases aligning to TRBD2. The V gene end was trimmed by 4 bases and the J gene end by 3 bases; junction bases not matched to a gene: 4. The CDR3 spans 16 residues. Germline CDR1 reads SGHRS; CDR2 reads YFSETQ. CDR3 protein: CASSTGLAGFYNEQFF. Here the CDR3 DNA reads TGCGCCAGCAGCACGGGACTAGCGGGATTCTACAATGAGCAGTTCTTC.

This clonotype was detected many times. The V and J genes are TRBV20-1 and TRBJ2-5; TRBD2 matches 8 bases. The CDR3 has 16 residues. The germline V gene encodes CDR1 DFQATT and CDR2 SNEGSKA (reference sequence). V trimming: 3 bases; J trimming: 5 bases; junction bases outside the gene matches: 14. In DNA form, the CDR3 reads TGCAGTGCTAGCTTAACTAGCGGAGGTCAATGGGAGACCCAGTACTTC. It specifies CSASLTSGGQWETQYF.

On this clonotype itself: Given a much more abundant clone one base away, this may be a read error. The chain couples TRBV7-6 to TRBJ2-1, with unresolved D. The CDR3 has 13 amino acids. CDR1 SGHVS and CDR2 FNYEAQ come from the germline V gene. The CDR3 nucleotides read TGTGCCAGCAGTCCGGGCTCCTACAATGAGCGGTTCTTC. It specifies CASSPGSYNERFF.

This clonotype has just a few counts. The rearrangement uses TRBV29-1 and TRBJ2-3, with D perhaps assigned TRBD1 or TRBD2 (5 bases each). Germline values: CDR1 SQVTM, CDR2 ANQGSEA. This CDR3 contains 13 residues. Trimming stripped 5 bases from V and 2 bases from J, with 11 bases between. In DNA, the CDR3 is TGCAGCGTTAGTACGGGGCTCACAGATACGCAGTATTTT. Translating gives CSVSTGLTDTQYF.

Concerning this clonotype itself: A clone one base away is much larger, so this may be a read error. The rearrangement links TRBV12-3 or TRBV12-4 to TRBJ1-2, with TRBD1 as a possible D gene (6 bases). CDR3 size: 14 residues. The ends were cut back, 3 bases at V and 6 bases at J, with 14 bases in the middle. CDR3 bases: TGTGCCAGCAGTTTCCGGGGGGCCGGCGATGGCTACACCTTC. Protein: CASSFRGAGDGYTF.

The V call is TRBV6-1, the J call TRBJ2-5, with D possibly matching TRBD2 (5 bases). The CDR3 runs 16 residues. CDR1 MNHNS and CDR2 SASEGT come from the germline V gene. Trimming left V 0 bases short and J 5 bases short, with 16 bases between. This CDR3 is CASSEAPVYGEETQYF. The CDR3 DNA reads TGTGCCAGCAGTGAAGCGCCGGTTTATGGGGAGGAGACCCAGTACTTC.

The rearrangement joins TRBV7-2 to TRBJ2-7, with TRBD2 identical over 13 bases. The CDR3 loop spans 19 amino acids. Germline CDR1 reads SGHTA; CDR2 reads FQGNSA. Losses at the gene ends were 1 base for V and 4 bases for J; bases not matched to a gene: 13. Here the CDR3 reads CASSLETRPGLAGVYEQYF. CDR3 coding DNA: TGTGCCAGCAGCTTAGAAACCCGACCTGGACTAGCGGGGGTTTACGAGCAGTACTTC.